Listed below are T cell receptor beta chains from one sample, sequenced in a study of CD8 T cells in Susac syndrome. TCRdb reanalysed the immunoSEQ multiplex PCR reads using MiXCR and keeps one entry per CDR3 protein. The sample has 80,000 or so distinct CDR3 sequences; around 93% are singletons. Material for sequencing was CD4+ T cells from PBMCs. These receptors came from a human donor with Susac syndrome. Both conserved end residues are part of each CDR3. The D gene is left open where the match is weak. Size tells how often a clone was seen (once, few, many) or the class of an expanded clone, and some rows leave it out.

v_gene	abundance	d_gene	j_gene	CDR3nt	CDR3aa
TRBV18	-	-	TRBJ1-3	TGTGCCAGCTCACCGGGAGTCTCTGGAAACACCATATATTTT	CASSPGVSGNTIYF
TRBV7-6	-	-	TRBJ2-5	TGTGCCAGCAGCCCGTCGGGAGAGACCCAGTACTTC	CASSPSGETQYF
TRBV28	-	TRBD2	TRBJ2-7	TGTGCCAGCAAAGGCGGGAGCAGAACCCACGAGCAGTACTTC	CASKGGSRTHEQYF
TRBV27	-	-	TRBJ2-7	TGTGCCAGCTCTCCCTCTCGGACAGTCTCCTACGAGCAGTACTTC	CASSPSRTVSYEQYF
TRBV5-6	-	-	TRBJ1-3	TGTGCCAGCAGCTTCCGGGTCTCTGGAAACACCATATATTTT	CASSFRVSGNTIYF
TRBV30	-	-	TRBJ1-1	TGTGGCGGGGGGAACACTGAAGCTTTCTTT	CGGGNTEAFF
TRBV27	-	TRBD1	TRBJ2-2	TGTGCCAGCAGTTTAATCGGGACAGGGAAGGCCGGGGAGCTGTTTTTT	CASSLIGTGKAGELFF
TRBV4-2	-	TRBD2	TRBJ2-5	TGTGCCAGCAGCCACCCGGGAGGGCAGGGAGAGACCCAGTACTTC	CASSHPGGQGETQYF
TRBV20-1	-	-	TRBJ2-5	TGCAGTGCTTCCCCCGTTCAGGGACAAGAGACCCAGTACTTC	CSASPVQGQETQYF
TRBV2	once	TRBD2	TRBJ2-1	TGTGCCAGCAGCTACGGGGGGAGGGCGATCAATGAGCAGTTCTTC	CASSYGGRAINEQFF
TRBV5-3	-	-	TRBJ2-5	TGTGCCAGAAGCCGACTAAGGAGGCGGGGACTTTCTACGTTGGAGACCCAGTACTTC	CARSRLRRRGLSTLETQYF
TRBV29-1	-	TRBD2	TRBJ2-1	TGCAGCGGTGGGGGCGGGAGGGCCCTCTGGTCCTCGGAGCAGTTCTTC	CSGGGGRALWSSEQFF
TRBV11-2	-	TRBD2	TRBJ2-3	TGTGCCAGCAGCCCCGGGACTAGCGTAGATACGCAGTATTTT	CASSPGTSVDTQYF
TRBV24-1	-	-	TRBJ2-2	TGTGCCACCAGTGATCCGCGGACATCGCAGGAAAGCACCGGGGAGCTGTTTTTT	CATSDPRTSQESTGELFF
TRBV29-1	-	-	TRBJ2-3	TGCAGCGTAACTACCCCCCAGGGGCGGAGCACAGATACGCAGTATTTT	CSVTTPQGRSTDTQYF
TRBV5-1	once	TRBD1	TRBJ1-3	TGCGCCAGCAGCTCGGACAGGATGACCATATATTTT	CASSSDRMTIYF
TRBV6-5	-	-	TRBJ2-1	TGTGCCAGCAGGTCGGCCCGCCGGCGGTACAATGAGCAGTTCTTC	CASRSARRRYNEQFF
TRBV5-6	-	TRBD1	TRBJ2-1	TGTGCCAGCAGCTCGGACAGGGGAGGGTTAAGGTACAATGAGCAGTTCTTC	CASSSDRGGLRYNEQFF
TRBV5-1	-	-	TRBJ2-2	TGCGCCAGCAGCCCCAATCCAGGGGCCGGGGAGCTGTTTTTT	CASSPNPGAGELFF
TRBV2	-	TRBD1	TRBJ2-5	TGTGCCAGCAGTCGACAGGGATCGAACCAAGAGACCCAGTACTTC	CASSRQGSNQETQYF
TRBV20-1	-	TRBD1	TRBJ2-7	TGCAGTGCAACGGGACAGGGGGACTCCTACGAGCAGTACTTC	CSATGQGDSYEQYF
TRBV30	-	TRBD2	TRBJ2-2	TGTGCCTGGAGCGCGGGACTAGCCGGGGCCGAGCTGTTTTTT	CAWSAGLAGAELFF
TRBV7-2	-	-	TRBJ2-3	TGTGCCAGCAGCTTAGTACCACAACGCACAGATACGCAGTATTTT	CASSLVPQRTDTQYF
TRBV30	-	TRBD1	TRBJ1-1	TGTGCCTGGATCAGACCAGGGGGAGTGGTTGAAGCTTTCTTT	CAWIRPGGVVEAFF
TRBV7-2	-	-	TRBJ2-3	TGTGCCAGCAGCTTAGGGTTGAGGGTTTCAGATACGCAGTATTTT	CASSLGLRVSDTQYF